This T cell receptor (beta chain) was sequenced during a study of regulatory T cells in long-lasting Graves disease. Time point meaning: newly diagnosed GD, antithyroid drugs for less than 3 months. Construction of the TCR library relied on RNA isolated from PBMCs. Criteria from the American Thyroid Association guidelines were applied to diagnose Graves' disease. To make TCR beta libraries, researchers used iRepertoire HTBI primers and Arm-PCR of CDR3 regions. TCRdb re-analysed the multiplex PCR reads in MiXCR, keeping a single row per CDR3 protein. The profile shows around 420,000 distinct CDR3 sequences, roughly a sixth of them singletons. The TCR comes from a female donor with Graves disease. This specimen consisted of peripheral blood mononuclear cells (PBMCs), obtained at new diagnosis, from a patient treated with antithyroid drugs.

This CDR3 reads CASTRGQDNSPLHF. The DNA for the CDR3 is TGTGCCAGCACTAGGGGACAGGATAATTCACCCCTCCACTTT. This rearrangement joins TRBV27 to TRBJ1-6, with 8 bases fitting TRBD1. The length of the CDR3 is 14 residues. Germline-derived CDR1 and CDR2 are MNHEY and SMNVEV (reference sequence). J gave up 5 bases and V 7 bases, and 4 bases lay outside the gene matches.